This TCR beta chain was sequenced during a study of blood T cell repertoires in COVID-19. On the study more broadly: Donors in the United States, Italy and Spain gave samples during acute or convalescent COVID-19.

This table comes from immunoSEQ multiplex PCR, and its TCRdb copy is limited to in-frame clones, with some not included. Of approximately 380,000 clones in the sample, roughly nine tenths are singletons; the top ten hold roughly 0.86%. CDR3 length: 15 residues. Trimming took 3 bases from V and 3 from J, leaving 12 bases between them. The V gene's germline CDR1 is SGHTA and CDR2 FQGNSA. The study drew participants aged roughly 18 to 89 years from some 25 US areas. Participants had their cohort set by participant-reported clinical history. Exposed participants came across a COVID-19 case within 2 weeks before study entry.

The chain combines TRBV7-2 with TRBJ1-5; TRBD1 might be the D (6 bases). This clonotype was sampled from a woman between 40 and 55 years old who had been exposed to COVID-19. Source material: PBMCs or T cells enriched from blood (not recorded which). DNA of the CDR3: TGTGCCAGCAGCTTTTTGTGGGACACCAATCAGCCCCAGCATTTT. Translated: CASSFLWDTNQPQHF.